The clone carrying this TCR beta chain was counted between two and nine times. Its antigen remains unidentified. This record belongs to a study of chemoradiotherapy in HPV16-positive cancers. Repeated repertoire sampling spanned the course of chemoradiotherapy. The repertoire was sequenced with immunoSEQ multiplex PCR; TCRdb's copy has only in-frame clones and lacks some. This table has about 15,000 clones, roughly 93% appearing once. Study results and limitations: The functional HPV-specific definition rests on just two HPV16-positive patients. In HPV16-positive patients, HPV-responsive T-cell expansion tracked better recurrence-free survival.

This CDR3 contains 11 residues. V shed 6 bases and J shed 9 bases, with 11 bases lying between them. Looked up from germline, CDR1 is SGHVS and CDR2 is FNYEAQ. This TCR derives from a human donor with HPV-associated anogenital cancer. This chain links TRBV7-6 with TRBJ1-1; D remains ambiguous. The sequencing used blood, collected from a patient who underwent chemoradiotherapy. CDR3 residues: CASRVGSQAFF. The CDR3 region has the DNA TGTGCCAGCAGGGTGGGGAGTCAAGCTTTCTTT.